This is a list of T cell receptor beta chains from one sample in a study of T cells in localized non-small cell lung cancer. TCRdb's table, derived via immunoSEQ multiplex PCR, lists solely in-frame clones and lacks some. This sample has 15,000 to 20,000 clones, with approximately 85% found just once. Source: peripheral blood, taken before any cancer treatment. The receptors shown here come from a male donor at least 60 years old with stage I lung adenocarcinoma. Each CDR3 is given with its conserved first and last residue. A D gene is named only where the DNA matches it firmly. The size field is filled for only some rows; it gives once, few, many or a size class.

d_call j_call clone_size v_call cdr3_aa cdr3_nt
TRBD1 TRBJ1-3 . TRBV5-6 CASTEWWTGSNTIYF TGTGCCAGCACCGAATGGTGGACAGGGTCAAACACCATATATTTT
. TRBJ1-6 . TRBV9 CASSVGSQGNSPLHF TGTGCCAGCAGCGTAGGTAGCCAGGGTAATTCACCCCTCCACTTT
. TRBJ2-1 . TRBV6-1 CASSEMGRGYNEQFF TGTGCCAGCAGTGAAATGGGCAGGGGATACAATGAGCAGTTCTTC
TRBD2 TRBJ2-1 . TRBV5-4 CASSQIRTSEQFF TGTGCCAGCAGCCAGATAAGGACTAGTGAGCAGTTCTTC
. TRBJ1-4 . TRBV2 CASSERDEKLFF TGTGCCAGCAGTGAAAGGGATGAAAAACTGTTTTTT
. TRBJ2-7 . TRBV29-1 CSVEDLSYEQYF TGCAGCGTTGAAGATCTCAGTTACGAGCAGTACTTC
. TRBJ1-2 . TRBV18 CASSRDGTNYGYTF TGTGCCAGCTCACGAGACGGCACTAACTATGGCTACACCTTC
. TRBJ2-5 . TRBV14 CASSRIIQETQYF TGTGCCAGCAGCCGCATTATCCAAGAGACCCAGTACTTC
. TRBJ1-1 . TRBV6-5 CASSYSQGRTEAFF TGTGCCAGCAGTTACAGCCAGGGAAGGACTGAAGCTTTCTTT
TRBD1 TRBJ2-1 . TRBV6-1 CASSATGQEAAVF TGTGCCAGCAGTGCCACTGGACAGGAGGCCGCCGTCTTC
. TRBJ2-2 . TRBV27 CASRNLGGELFF TGTGCCAGCAGGAACTTGGGCGGGGAGCTGTTTTTT
TRBD1 TRBJ2-5 . TRBV5-6 CASSSSGGGFQETQYF TGTGCCAGCAGCTCCTCAGGGGGCGGGTTTCAAGAGACCCAGTACTTC
TRBD1 TRBJ1-2 few TRBV7-9 CASSRNGQGQSGYTF TGTGCCAGCAGCCGAAATGGACAGGGGCAGAGTGGCTACACCTTC
. TRBJ1-2 . TRBV6-1 CVTEANYGYTF TGTGTTACAGAGGCTAACTATGGCTACACCTTC
. TRBJ1-5 . TRBV5-8 CASSSRRDQPQHF TGTGCCAGCAGCTCCCGAAGGGATCAGCCCCAGCATTTT
. TRBJ2-7 few TRBV19 CASSRGNEQYF TGTGCCAGTAGTAGGGGCAACGAGCAGTACTTC
TRBD1 TRBJ1-1 once TRBV5-1 CASSLTGAGSLTEAFF TGCGCCAGCAGTTTGACAGGGGCCGGGAGCTTAACTGAAGCTTTCTTT
TRBD1 TRBJ1-5 . TRBV28 CASSSHTGVDDQPQHF TGTGCCAGCAGTTCCCATACAGGGGTAGACGACCAGCCCCAGCATTTT
. TRBJ2-1 . TRBV29-1 CSVPSRNEQFF TGCAGCGTACCCAGCCGCAATGAGCAGTTCTTC
TRBD2 TRBJ2-7 few TRBV28 CASASGAGEYEQYF TGTGCCAGCGCAAGCGGGGCCGGGGAGTACGAGCAGTACTTC
TRBD2 TRBJ2-7 . TRBV28 CASIAPSGGPYEQYF TGTGCCAGCATTGCCCCCAGCGGGGGGCCCTACGAGCAGTACTTC
. TRBJ1-2 . TRBV7-9 CASSPRDLSRYGYTF TGTGCCAGCAGCCCTCGGGATCTAAGCCGCTATGGCTACACCTTC
TRBD2 TRBJ2-5 . TRBV9 CASSVSGEKETQYF TGTGCCAGCAGCGTAAGCGGGGAAAAAGAGACCCAGTACTTC
. TRBJ2-1 . TRBV7-9 CASSPGGNEQFF TGTGCCAGCAGCCCCGGGGGCAATGAGCAGTTCTTC
. TRBJ2-1 . TRBV11-3 CASSLEGGNNEQFF TGTGCCAGCAGCTTAGAGGGGGGTAACAATGAGCAGTTCTTC
. TRBJ1-1 . TRBV27 CASTPAGNTEAFF TGTGCCAGCACCCCGGCAGGGAACACTGAAGCTTTCTTT
. TRBJ2-1 . TRBV5-8 CASSSTLYNEQFF TGTGCCAGCAGCTCCACCCTCTACAATGAGCAGTTCTTC
. TRBJ2-5 . TRBV19 CASSSYPRENQETQYF TGTGCCAGTAGTTCCTACCCCCGGGAGAACCAAGAGACCCAGTACTTC
. TRBJ1-2 . TRBV7-9 CASSFGLGATF .
. TRBJ2-5 . TRBV30 CAWSGQLGAQYF TGTGCCTGGAGTGGACAGTTGGGAGCCCAGTACTTC
TRBD1 TRBJ2-2 . TRBV5-1 CASSGGQEHTGELFF TGCGCCAGCAGCGGGGGACAGGAGCACACCGGGGAGCTGTTTTTT
. TRBJ2-3 . TRBV27 CASSLSGDGTDTQYF TGTGCCAGCAGTTTATCAGGAGACGGCACAGATACGCAGTATTTT